This entry lists 18 T cell receptor beta chains sequenced from one sample in a study of beta chain features in type 1 diabetes (dated by TCRdb to 2016 to 2019). No antigens are known for them. Libraries were made using the immunoSEQ multiplex PCR assay. The entire isolated RNA was reverse transcribed using the High Capacity cDNA Reverse Transcription Kit, and thus expressed TCRB transcripts were sequenced. Not all clones reach the TCRdb copy of this immuneACCESS table, which keeps in-frame sequences only. Checked studies attribute under half of the gap to unresolved V genes and leave the rest unexplained. Present in this sample are about 270,000 clones, around 15% of which were seen just once. The top ten clones comprise under 0.02% of the sample. Summary of the overall study and its limitations: Type 1 diabetes patients showed a moderate but significant shortening of TCRB CDR3 length in all four CD4+ subsets.

The material sequenced was naive CD4+ T cells from blood. The sample's cell subset or site label, in plain terms: true naive CD4+ T cells. The receptors come from a man aged 25 to 45 with type 1 diabetes.

The V call is TRBV7-9, the J call TRBJ2-1, with 15 bases lining up with TRBD2. The germline V gene encodes CDR1 SEHNR and CDR2 FQNEAQ (reference sequence). This CDR3 is built from 16 residues. The V segment lost 5 bases and the J segment 7 bases; nucleotides outside the gene matches: 6. In DNA, the CDR3 is TGTGCCAGCAGCCCAAGGGGGACTAGCGGGAGGAATGAGCAGTTCTTC. Encoded protein: CASSPRGTSGRNEQFF.

This rearrangement joins TRBV7-8 to TRBJ1-1; the D gene is possibly TRBD1 (6 bases). Between the trimmed V and J ends, which lost 1 base and 1 base, there was a span of 10 bases. There are 15 residues in the CDR3. Germline CDR1 is SGHVS and CDR2 is FQNEAQ. CDR3 in amino acids: CASSLGGRGNTEAFF. The DNA of the CDR3 is TGTGCCAGCAGCTTAGGGGGCAGGGGGAACACTGAAGCTTTCTTT.

This chain links TRBV18 with TRBJ1-1, with D hard to call. V was pared by 4 bases and J by 1 base, with 13 bases between. Looked up from germline, CDR1 is KGHSH and CDR2 is LQKENI. This CDR3 has 15 amino acids. The CDR3 sequence is CASSQRLPGNTEAFF. DNA of the CDR3: TGTGCCAGCTCACAACGCCTCCCCGGGAACACTGAAGCTTTCTTT.

The chain links TRBV5-1 to TRBJ2-7; TRBD1 might be the D (5 bases). CDR1 and CDR2 from the germline V gene are SGHRS and YFSETQ. This CDR3 has 17 amino acids. The V end was cut by 3 bases, the J end by 5 bases, with 24 bases between. The CDR3 DNA sequence: TGCGCCAGCAGCTGGGAACCAACAGGTGGCGGCAGGAACGAGCAGTACTTC. Amino acids: CASSWEPTGGGRNEQYF.

Regarding this clone: Just one base apart from a much larger clone, this may be a read error. This sequence joins TRBV5-4 and TRBJ1-2, with D hard to call. This CDR3 region has 13 residues. Trimming shortened V by 4 bases and J by 4 bases, and 11 bases separated the two germline ends. Per germline, CDR1 SGHNT and CDR2 YYREEE (reference sequence). In DNA form, the CDR3 reads TGTGCCAGCAGCCAAGTGCACTCCTATGGCTACACCTTC. It translates to CASSQVHSYGYTF. Drawing the rest from reference TRBV5-4 and TRBJ1-2, the complete variable domain is ETGVTQSPTHLIKTRGQQVTLRCSSQSGHNTVSWYQQALGQGPQFIFQYYREEENGRGNFPPRFSGLQFPNYSSELNVNALELDDSALYLCASSQVHSYGYTFGSGTRLTVV.

CDR3 amino acids: CANRKQGMNTEAFF. CDR3 sequence (DNA): TGTGCCAACAGAAAACAGGGGATGAACACTGAAGCTTTCTTT. The chain has TRBV6-6 and TRBJ1-1, with 7 bases identical to TRBD1. The CDR3 length is 14 residues. Germline-derived CDR1 and CDR2 are MNHNY and SVGAGI (reference sequence). The V and J ends lost 10 bases and 0 bases, in that order; junction bases with no gene match: 8.

This clone was seen only a few times. The CDR3 DNA sequence: TGTGCCAGTAGTCTCTCAACTAGCGGGAGCGGAGAGACCCAGTACTTC. Translation gives CASSLSTSGSGETQYF. The chain carries TRBV19 and TRBJ2-5; 11 bases are a match to TRBD2. V was pared by 5 bases and J by 4 bases, with 9 bases of the junction left unmatched. The germline V gene encodes CDR1 LNHDA and CDR2 SQIVND (reference sequence). This CDR3 has 16 residues.

Only a few counts were recorded for this clone. The V gene is TRBV2, the J gene TRBJ2-1; TRBD2 matches 9 bases. V was pared by 2 bases and J by 8 bases, with 10 bases of the junction left unmatched. CDR1 is SNHLY and CDR2 is FYNNEI in the germline V gene. This CDR3 spans 16 amino acids. The CDR3 is CASSELAGHPSDEQFF. In nucleotides, the CDR3 is TGTGCCAGCAGTGAACTAGCGGGACACCCGAGCGATGAGCAGTTCTTC.

This clone was seen a few times. The CDR3 bases are TGTGCCAGCAGTGAACGGGGGAGCAATGTTAACGAGCAGTACTTC. Translation gives CASSERGSNVNEQYF. The chain joins TRBV2 to TRBJ2-7; the D gene is possibly TRBD2 (6 bases). V was trimmed by 2 bases and J by 5 bases, leaving 16 bases between them. Germline-derived CDR1 and CDR2 are SNHLY and FYNNEI. There are 15 residues in the CDR3.

This rearrangement joins TRBV2 to TRBJ1-5; 9 bases agree with TRBD1. V dropped 11 bases and J dropped 5; count of bases not matched to a gene: 7. CDR3 length: 13 amino acids. Germline assignment: CDR1 SNHLY and CDR2 FYNNEI. CDR3: CAGSGQGYQPQHF. In DNA form, the CDR3 reads TGTGCCGGGTCAGGACAGGGGTATCAGCCCCAGCATTTT.

The chain joins TRBV5-4 to TRBJ2-5, with 7 positions matching TRBD1. This CDR3 is built from 13 residues. V shed 4 bases, J shed 4 bases, and the junction held 4 bases outside the gene matches. CDR1 and CDR2 from the germline V gene are SGHNT and YYREEE (reference sequence). The CDR3 is CASSERQGETQYF. Here the CDR3 DNA reads TGTGCCAGCAGCGAACGACAGGGAGAGACCCAGTACTTC. The full variable domain, with the rest looked up from reference TRBV5-4 and TRBJ2-5, is ETGVTQSPTHLIKTRGQQVTLRCSSQSGHNTVSWYQQALGQGPQFIFQYYREEENGRGNFPPRFSGLQFPNYSSELNVNALELDDSALYLCASSERQGETQYFGPGTRLLVL.

This clone occurred a few times. The chain combines TRBV7-3 with TRBJ2-3, with TRBD1 matching 8 bases. The CDR3 is made up of 15 amino acids. Germline values: CDR1 SGHTA, CDR2 FQGTGA. V trimming: 5 bases; J trimming: 1 base; junction bases outside the gene matches: 5. CDR3 protein: CASSPQGARTDTQYF. Here the CDR3 DNA reads TGTGCCAGCAGCCCCCAGGGGGCTCGCACAGATACGCAGTATTTT.

The V and J genes are TRBV5-6 and TRBJ2-5; unclear D gene. The CDR3 contains 11 residues. The germline CDR1 and CDR2 sequences are SGHDT and YYEEEE. Trimming removed 4 bases from V and 5 bases from J, with 6 bases in between. CDR3 in DNA: TGTGCCAGCAGCCTAACGGAGACCCAGTACTTC. It specifies CASSLTETQYF.

This rearrangement joins TRBV20-1 to TRBJ2-5; 10 nucleotides line up with TRBD1. Germline trimming cut 5 bases from V and 7 bases from J; bases unmatched to any gene: 1. The germline V gene has CDR1 DFQATT and CDR2 SNEGSKA (reference sequence). The CDR3 loop spans 11 amino acids. CDR3 DNA: TGCAGTGCTTGGGACAGGGGGACCCAGTACTTC. It translates to CSAWDRGTQYF.

For this clone: The identical CDR3 is also encoded by other nucleotide sequences in the sample. The chain is built from TRBV18 and TRBJ2-1, with 8 positions matching TRBD2. This CDR3 comprises 15 residues. The junction had 5 bases not matched to a gene; V was cut back by 0 bases and J by 7 bases. The germline gives CDR1 KGHSH, CDR2 LQKENI. The CDR3 protein is CASSPPSGRRNEQFF. CDR3 coding DNA: TGTGCCAGCTCACCACCCAGCGGGAGACGGAATGAGCAGTTCTTC. The entire variable domain, with the rest obtained from reference TRBV18 and TRBJ2-1, is as follows: NAGVMQNPRHLVRRRGQEARLRCSPMKGHSHVYWYRQLPEEGLKFMVYLQKENIIDESGMPKERFSAEFPKEGPSILRIQQVVRGDSAAYFCASSPPSGRRNEQFFGPGTRLTVL.

This clone was seen a few times. The chain recombines TRBV28 with TRBJ2-1, with D tentatively TRBD2 (5 bases). The CDR3 extends over 12 amino acids. The ends were cut back, 7 bases at V and 7 bases at J, with 11 bases in the middle. CDR1 is MDHEN and CDR2 is SYDVKM in the germline V gene. CDR3 region: CASNRQRNEQFF. CDR3 nucleotide sequence: TGTGCCAGCAATCGTCAGCGGAATGAGCAGTTCTTC. Full variable domain (outside the CDR3, taken from reference TRBV28 and TRBJ2-1): DVKVTQSSRYLVKRTGEKVFLECVQDMDHENMFWYRQDPGLGLRLIYFSYDVKMKEKGDIPEGYSVSREKKERFSLILESASTNQTSMYLCASNRQRNEQFFGPGTRLTVL.

The chain couples TRBV5-6 to TRBJ2-2; D might be TRBD1 (6 bases). The length of the CDR3 is 16 residues. The V and J ends lost 5 bases and 3 bases respectively, with 17 bases between them. In germline, CDR1 is SGHDT, CDR2 YYEEEE. The CDR3 protein is CASRPIDRIHTGELFF. The CDR3 DNA follows: TGTGCCAGCAGACCGATTGACAGGATCCACACCGGGGAGCTGTTTTTT. The full variable domain, its missing parts supplied by reference TRBV5-6 and TRBJ2-2, is DAGVTQSPTHLIKTRGQQVTLRCSPKSGHDTVSWYQQALGQGPQFIFQYYEEEERQRGNFPDRFSGHQFPNYSSELNVNALLLGDSALYLCASRPIDRIHTGELFFGEGSRLTVL.

The chain carries TRBV15 and TRBJ2-7; D unclear. Germline CDR1 LNHNV, CDR2 YYDKDF (reference sequence). Trimming removed 1 base at V and 0 bases at J, with 10 bases between. CDR3 length equals 15 residues. The CDR3: CATSRGLSSSYEQYF. The CDR3 nucleotides read TGTGCCACCAGCAGAGGACTGTCGAGCTCCTACGAGCAGTACTTC.